Here is one T cell receptor (beta chain) with its context. Its target is unknown. This record comes from a study of CD8+ T cells in alopecia areata. Points from the study as a whole: Sequenced scalp T cells also include alphabeta T cells resident in normal skin. Possibly as an HLA-related effect, TCR sharing across patients appeared less clear than in mice. An increase in clonality over normal scalp was evident in lesional scalp, especially alopecia totalis/universalis.

The length of the CDR3 is 15 residues. V lost 5 bases, J lost 3 bases, and 16 bases lay in between. Per the germline V gene, CDR1 is SGHTA and CDR2 is FQGNSA. RNA was isolated and reverse transcribed to cDNA, the sequencing template. The data were produced by immunoSEQ multiplex PCR, yet TCRdb's version contains in-frame clones alone and is incomplete. The repertoire holds fewer than 150,000 clones, roughly 54% seen once, with roughly 4.3% in the top ten. Patients with alopecia areata provided lesional scalp punch biopsies as well as peripheral blood. The source was CD4+ T cells sorted from blood, collected at week 0. This rearrangement joins TRBV7-2 to TRBJ2-5, with a weak D call TRBD1 (5 bases). This sequence was found in a human donor with alopecia areata. CDR3 nucleotides: TGTGCCAGCAGCCAAGAACAGGAGAGAAAAGAGACCCAGTACTTC. Protein product: CASSQEQERKETQYF.